This T cell receptor (beta chain) comes out of a study of cytomegalovirus exposure and HLA in healthy donors. Study context: In a later analysis, the roughly 120 validation repertoires were reported to have used the same platform as the roughly 600 first-cohort repertoires. Findings and limits, study-wide: Among the CMV-associated chains, a few were confirmed in vitro as specific for CMV antigens. For most TCR sequences rarity was the rule, although some public TCRs occurred in many donors.

There are 12 residues in the CDR3. J gave up 6 bases and V 7 bases, and 8 bases lay outside the gene matches. Germline CDR1 and CDR2: SQVTM and ANQGSEA. The data were produced by immunoSEQ multiplex PCR, yet TCRdb's version contains in-frame clones alone and is incomplete. The sample lists some 170,000 clones; around nine tenths were seen once. The donors were in the roughly 120-subject validation cohort; that cohort was separate from the approximately 700-subject first cohort. This clone appeared once. What it binds is unknown. This sequence joins TRBV29-1 and TRBJ2-7; 8 nucleotides line up with TRBD2. The sequenced sample was PBMCs. This receptor was taken from a young man in good health and CMV-seropositive. Written as DNA, the CDR3 is TGCAGCGCCACCGGGACTAGTATCGAGCAGTACTTC. The encoded protein is CSATGTSIEQYF.